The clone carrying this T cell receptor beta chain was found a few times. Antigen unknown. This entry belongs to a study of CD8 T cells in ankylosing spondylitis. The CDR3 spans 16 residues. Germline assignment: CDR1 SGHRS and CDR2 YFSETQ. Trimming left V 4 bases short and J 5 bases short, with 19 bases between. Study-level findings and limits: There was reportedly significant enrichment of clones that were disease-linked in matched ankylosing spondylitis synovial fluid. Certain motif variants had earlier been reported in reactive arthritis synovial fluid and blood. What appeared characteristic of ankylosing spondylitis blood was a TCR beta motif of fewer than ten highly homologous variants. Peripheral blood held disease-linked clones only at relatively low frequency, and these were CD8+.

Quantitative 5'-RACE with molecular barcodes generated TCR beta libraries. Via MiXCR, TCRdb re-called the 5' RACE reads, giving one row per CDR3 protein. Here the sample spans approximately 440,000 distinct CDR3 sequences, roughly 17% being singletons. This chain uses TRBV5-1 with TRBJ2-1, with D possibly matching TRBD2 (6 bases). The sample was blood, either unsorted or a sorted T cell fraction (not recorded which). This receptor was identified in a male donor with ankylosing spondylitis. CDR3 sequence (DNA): TGCGCCAGCAGCGGACACGGGGGTGCCAATCACAATGAGCAGTTCTTC. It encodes CASSGHGGANHNEQFF.